The rows below give T cell receptor beta chains drawn from one sample of a study of patients and donors after allogeneic stem cell transplantation. A single record per CDR3 protein comes from TCRdb applying MiXCR to the RT-PCR reads. The table lists some 880,000 distinct CDR3 sequences, over 15% of them singletons. Sequencing was performed on blood, either unsorted or a sorted T cell fraction (not recorded which). The source is a human donor who was either an allogeneic HSCT recipient or a stem cell or donor lymphocyte infusion donor (not recorded which). It is not recorded whose cells these are; they may come from a transplant donor. CDR3s include the opening cysteine and the closing phenylalanine or tryptophan. The order of the fields is J gene, V gene, clone size, D gene, CDR3 DNA, CDR3 protein. D genes are given only for firm matches. Clone size is not always given. Where it is, it says once, few, many or a class for expanded clones.

TRBJ2-1 | TRBV5-1 | many | TRBD2 | TGCGCCAGCAGCGTGATAGCGGGATTTCCCCCCAATGAGCAGTTCTTC | CASSVIAGFPPNEQFF
TRBJ2-3 | TRBV6-4 | few | - | TGTGCCAGCAGTCCTATAGAGGTAGGGGCCACCACAGATACGCAGTATTTT | CASSPIEVGATTDTQYF
TRBJ2-3 | TRBV20-1 | many | TRBD2 | TGCAGTGCCACACGAGGACTAGCGGGAAGCACAGATACGCAGTATTTT | CSATRGLAGSTDTQYF
TRBJ1-3 | TRBV5-1 | few | - | TGCGCCAGCAGCTTGAACGGGGACTCTGGAAACACCATATATTTT | CASSLNGDSGNTIYF
TRBJ2-1 | TRBV27 | - | - | TGTGCCAGCAAACCACCGGGATATTACTTCAATGAGCAGTTCTTC | CASKPPGYYFNEQFF
TRBJ1-4 | TRBV12-3/TRBV12-4 | - | TRBD1 | TGTGCCAGCAGCCGGCGACAGGGAGCTAATGAAAAACTGTTTTTT | CASSRRQGANEKLFF
TRBJ1-2 | TRBV2 | - | TRBD1 | TGTGCCAGCAGGGTCAGGGACAGGGTCTATGGCTACACCTTC | CASRVRDRVYGYTF
TRBJ2-1 | TRBV9 | - | - | TGTGCCAGCAGCGTAGCTATATTTGGAGGGGATGATGAGCAGTTCTTC | CASSVAIFGGDDEQFF
TRBJ1-1 | TRBV12-3/TRBV12-4 | few | - | TGTGCCAGCAGTTTAATCGGTCGGACTGAAGCTTTCTTT | CASSLIGRTEAFF
TRBJ1-2 | TRBV12-3/TRBV12-4 | few | - | TGTGCCAGCAGTCCCACTATTGACAACTATGGCTACACCTTC | CASSPTIDNYGYTF
TRBJ2-3 | TRBV10-3 | - | TRBD2 | TGTGCCATCACGGCTAGCGGGGGGACTACAGATACGCAGTATTTT | CAITASGGTTDTQYF
TRBJ2-5 | TRBV20-1 | - | TRBD2 | TGCAGTGCGGACCGACTAGCGGAGACCCAGTACTTC | CSADRLAETQYF
TRBJ2-1 | TRBV5-1 | - | - | TGCGCCAGCAGCTTGGGGACTACCCTTTTTTACAATGAGCAGTTCTTC | CASSLGTTLFYNEQFF
TRBJ1-2 | TRBV20-1 | few | TRBD1 | TGCAGTGCTGGGACAGATCCAAACTATGGCTACACCTTC | CSAGTDPNYGYTF
TRBJ2-2 | TRBV4-3 | many | - | TGCGCCAGCAGACAAAGCAGGGGTGACACCGGGGAGCTGTTTTTT | CASRQSRGDTGELFF
TRBJ2-1 | TRBV7-9 | few | TRBD2 | TGTGCCAGCAGCTTAGAAGAACTAGCGGCTCCAAATGAGCAGTTCTTC | CASSLEELAAPNEQFF
TRBJ1-2 | TRBV29-1 | many | - | TGCAGCGTTGTGAGCGATTCTAACTATGGCTACACCTTC | CSVVSDSNYGYTF
TRBJ2-3 | TRBV7-6 | - | - | TGTGCCAGCAGCTTAGCGGGGCAGATTAGCACAGATACGCAGTATTTT | CASSLAGQISTDTQYF
TRBJ2-7 | TRBV30 | few | - | TGTGCCTGGAGTCCAACGGGCCTCCACCGCTACTTC | CAWSPTGLHRYF
TRBJ1-4 | TRBV29-1 | few | TRBD1 | TGCAGCGTTCGTCCGGGACAGAATCCAACTAATGAAAAACTGTTTTTT | CSVRPGQNPTNEKLFF
TRBJ1-6 | TRBV20-1 | few | - | TGCAGTGCTGCCGCTTTCATCGGTAGGGGGTCTAATTCACCCCTCCACTTT | CSAAAFIGRGSNSPLHF
TRBJ2-7 | TRBV5-1 | many | TRBD2 | TGCGCCAGCAGCTTCGGACTAGCGGGAGCCTACGAGCAGTACTTC | CASSFGLAGAYEQYF
TRBJ1-2 | TRBV6-2/TRBV6-3 | - | - | TGTGCCAGCAGTTACATGGGGGATGGCTACACCTTC | CASSYMGDGYTF
TRBJ1-1 | TRBV5-1 | - | - | TGCGCCAGCAGCGGGGAGGACCTTCTAATGAACACTGAAGCTTTCTTT | CASSGEDLLMNTEAFF
TRBJ2-1 | TRBV5-1 | few | TRBD2 | TGCGCCAGCAGCTTGGTGGCTAGCGGGTTCTTTTACAATGAGCAGTTCTTC | CASSLVASGFFYNEQFF
TRBJ1-5 | TRBV7-8 | - | - | TGTGCCAGCAGCTGGACCCGGGATCAGGGAAATCAGCCCCAGCATTTT | CASSWTRDQGNQPQHF
TRBJ2-3 | TRBV20-1 | few | TRBD2 | TGCAGTGCTAGAGACCTAGCGGGATCCACAGATACGCAGTATTTT | CSARDLAGSTDTQYF
TRBJ1-1 | TRBV12-3/TRBV12-4 | few | - | TGTGCCAGCAGTTTAGGACAGGCACCTTTCTTT | CASSLGQAPFF
TRBJ2-4 | TRBV6-5 | - | - | TGTGCCAGTAAGGACCCCAAAAACATTCAGTACTTC | CASKDPKNIQYF
TRBJ1-1 | TRBV4-2 | many | - | TGTGCCAGCAGCCAAGACAGGGCGAGGAACACTGAAGCTTTCTTT | CASSQDRARNTEAFF
TRBJ1-5 | TRBV12-3/TRBV12-4 | few | - | TGTGCCAGCAGCTACAAAAATCAGCCCCAGCATTTT | CASSYKNQPQHF
TRBJ2-2 | TRBV12-3/TRBV12-4 | many | - | TGTGCCAGCAGGGAAGGGATAAACACCGGGGAGCTGTTTTTT | CASREGINTGELFF
TRBJ2-2 | TRBV29-1 | few | - | TGCAGCGTTGACAGGGCCTCCACCGGGGAGCTGTTTTTT | CSVDRASTGELFF